These 28 T cell receptor beta chains came from one sample sequenced in a study of CD8 T cells in cerebrospinal fluid in Alzheimer's disease (dated by TCRdb to 2018 to 2021). The library relied on 10x single-cell sequencing. Reads for this sample came from a NextSeq 550. TCRdb reprocessed the reads, reporting each CDR3 protein sequence once and no DNA. The data table for this sample lists fewer than 1,400 distinct CDR3 sequences. 10% to 13% of the sample comes from the top ten. The specimen was cerebrospinal fluid. All receptors come from a human donor with mild cognitive impairment.

By frequency, this clonotype registers medium-sized. The chain couples TRBV20-1 to TRBJ1-5; TCRdb's D call of TRBD1 is untestable without DNA. CDR3 length equals 14 residues. Germline-derived CDR1 and CDR2 are DFQATT and SNEGSKA (reference sequence). The CDR3 loop is CSAKIGQVNQPQHF.

In terms of frequency, this clonotype is medium-sized (0.01 to 0.1%). This chain connects TRBV9 to TRBJ2-6. Germline loops: CDR1 SGDLS, CDR2 YYNGEE. The CDR3 is 15 residues long. CDR3 in amino acids: CASSVMGSGANVLTF.

This clonotype is called medium-sized based on its frequency. The rearrangement links TRBV19 to TRBJ1-5. Germline values: CDR1 LNHDA, CDR2 SQIVND (reference sequence). This CDR3 contains 15 residues. CDR3 region: CASTAGELGNQPQHF.

The chain has TRBV15 and TRBJ2-5; TCRdb calls TRBD1, which cannot be checked without DNA. Germline CDR1 and CDR2: LNHNV and YYDKDF (reference sequence). This CDR3 region has 16 residues. This chain's CDR3 is CATSRDIQGVVETQYF. The full variable domain, completed using reference TRBV15 and TRBJ2-5, is DAMVIQNPRYQVTQFGKPVTLSCSQTLNHNVMYWYQQKSSQAPKLLFHYYDKDFNNEADTPDNFQSRRPNTSFCFLDIRSPGLGDTAMYLCATSRDIQGVVETQYFGPGTRLLVL.

This clonotype is deemed large by its frequency. V usage is TRBV12-3 or TRBV12-4 and J usage is TRBJ2-3; without DNA, the TCRdb call of TRBD2 cannot be checked. The CDR3 loop spans 15 amino acids. This CDR3 reads CASSLRRGATDTQYF.

Frequency places this clonotype as medium-sized. The chain is built from TRBV2 and TRBJ2-7. This CDR3 comprises 13 residues. Germline CDR1 SNHLY, CDR2 FYNNEI. CDR3: CALFGSANYEQYF.

V usage is TRBV7-8 and J usage is TRBJ2-2; TCRdb designates TRBD1, a call that cannot be tested without DNA. The CDR3 length is 17 residues. Germline-derived CDR1 and CDR2 are SGHVS and FQNEAQ. Here the CDR3 reads CASGRQQGAPNTGELFF.

In terms of frequency, this clonotype is medium-sized. The CDR3 spells CASSHDLFGGQETQYF. The V call is TRBV3-1, the J call TRBJ2-5; checking the TCRdb D call of TRBD1 is not possible without DNA. The V gene's germline CDR1 is LGHDT and CDR2 YNNKEL (reference sequence). The CDR3 spans 16 residues.

This clonotype ranks as medium-sized (0.01 to 0.1%) in terms of frequency. Here the CDR3 reads CASSTGEGGWQPQHF. This chain joins TRBV19 and TRBJ1-5; no DNA is available, so the TRBD1 call from TCRdb remains unchecked. CDR3 length: 15 residues. CDR1 and CDR2 (germline): LNHDA, SQIVND (reference sequence).

Frequency places this clonotype as medium-sized. The chain links TRBV20-1 to TRBJ1-1; the TRBD1 assignment by TCRdb is unverifiable without DNA. Germline values: CDR1 DFQATT, CDR2 SNEGSKA (reference sequence). The CDR3 covers 15 residues. CDR3 loop: CSARDANRGNTEAFF.

This clonotype is medium-sized (0.01 to 0.1%) by frequency. The chain uses TRBV2 and TRBJ2-2; with no DNA, the TCRdb D assignment of TRBD1 cannot be verified. Germline V lookup: CDR1 SNHLY, CDR2 FYNNEI. The CDR3 covers 15 residues. The CDR3 loop is CASSSEVPLTGELFF. The full variable domain, its missing parts supplied by reference TRBV2 and TRBJ2-2, is EPEVTQTPSHQVTQMGQEVILRCVPISNHLYFYWYRQILGQKVEFLVSFYNNEISEKSEIFDDQFSVERPDGSNFTLKIRSTKLEDSAMYFCASSSEVPLTGELFFGEGSRLTVL.

Frequency places this clonotype as large (0.1 to 1%). The chain combines TRBV7-2 with TRBJ2-3; TCRdb's D call, TRBD2, is unchecked because there is no DNA. CDR3 length: 16 residues. Looked up from germline, CDR1 is SGHTA and CDR2 is FQGNSA. The CDR3 reads CASSLGAGVGTDTQYF.

This clonotype is identified as medium-sized (0.01 to 0.1%) from frequency. The gene calls are TRBV5-4 and TRBJ1-4. The CDR3 extends over 14 amino acids. The germline V gene encodes CDR1 SGHNT and CDR2 YYREEE (reference sequence). CDR3 amino acids: CASMRDPGEEKLFF.

According to its frequency, this clonotype is large. V and J are TRBV5-1 and TRBJ2-7; TCRdb's D call, TRBD1, is unchecked because there is no DNA. The CDR3 spans 14 residues. Germline lookup yields CDR1 SGHRS and CDR2 YFSETQ. The CDR3 protein is CASRDRDGAYEQYF. Supplemented by reference TRBV5-1 and TRBJ2-7, the full variable domain reads KAGVTQTPRYLIKTRGQQVTLSCSPISGHRSVSWYQQTPGQGLQFLFEYFSETQRNKGNFPGRFSGRQFSNSRSEMNVSTLELGDSALYLCASRDRDGAYEQYFGPGTRLTVT.

This clonotype is deemed medium-sized by its frequency. This rearrangement joins TRBV15 to TRBJ2-4. Germline V lookup: CDR1 LNHNV, CDR2 YYDKDF (reference sequence). The CDR3 totals 16 residues. The CDR3 reads CATSPLLDNAKNIQYF.

According to its frequency, this clonotype is large. The chain combines TRBV7-2 with TRBJ2-3; TCRdb's D call of TRBD1 is untestable without DNA. The CDR3 is 12 amino acids. Per germline, CDR1 SGHTA and CDR2 FQGNSA. CDR3 residues: CASSSPGQGRYF. Full variable domain (missing parts from reference TRBV7-2 and TRBJ2-3): GAGVSQSPSNKVTEKGKDVELRCDPISGHTALYWYRQSLGQGLEFLIYFQGNSAPDKSGLPSDRFSAERTGGSVSTLTIQRTQQEDSAVYLCASSSPGQGRYFGPGTRLTVL.

This clonotype is deemed medium-sized by its frequency. The chain combines TRBV20-1 with TRBJ2-3; without DNA, the TCRdb call of TRBD1 cannot be checked. This CDR3 is 14 amino acids long. The germline V gene encodes CDR1 DFQATT and CDR2 SNEGSKA (reference sequence). CDR3 residues: CSAGTGRSTDTQYF.

This clonotype is classed as medium-sized (0.01 to 0.1%) by frequency. J is TRBJ1-2 and V is TRBV29-1; TCRdb picks TRBD1, but there is no DNA to check that call. Germline V CDR1 and CDR2: SQVTM, ANQGSEA. This CDR3 contains 13 residues. The CDR3 reads CSVQKAQGYGYTF.

This clonotype is deemed medium-sized by its frequency. The V gene is TRBV2, the J gene TRBJ1-2. The germline V gene has CDR1 SNHLY and CDR2 FYNNEI. This CDR3 is 13 amino acids long. CDR3 in amino acids: CASSELSVYGYTF.

This clonotype is deemed medium-sized by its frequency. CDR3 amino acids: CASSLAGVYEQYF. This chain links TRBV5-6 with TRBJ2-7. Per germline, CDR1 SGHDT and CDR2 YYEEEE. The CDR3 length is 13 residues. The entire variable domain, with the rest obtained from reference TRBV5-6 and TRBJ2-7, is as follows: DAGVTQSPTHLIKTRGQQVTLRCSPKSGHDTVSWYQQALGQGPQFIFQYYEEEERQRGNFPDRFSGHQFPNYSSELNVNALLLGDSALYLCASSLAGVYEQYFGPGTRLTVT.

Frequency places this clonotype as medium-sized. This sequence joins TRBV2 and TRBJ2-7; TCRdb's D call of TRBD2 is untestable without DNA. Germline-derived CDR1 and CDR2 are SNHLY and FYNNEI. This CDR3 comprises 15 residues. The CDR3 region is CASRTGGQGLHEQYF. The whole variable domain, filled in from reference TRBV2 and TRBJ2-7, reads EPEVTQTPSHQVTQMGQEVILRCVPISNHLYFYWYRQILGQKVEFLVSFYNNEISEKSEIFDDQFSVERPDGSNFTLKIRSTKLEDSAMYFCASRTGGQGLHEQYFGPGTRLTVT.

This clonotype counts as medium-sized by frequency. V usage is TRBV10-3 and J usage is TRBJ1-6. Germline lookup yields CDR1 ENHRY and CDR2 SYGVKD. The CDR3 covers 15 residues. The CDR3 sequence: CAISEDTRNGSPLHF.

By frequency, this clonotype is large (0.1 to 1%). This chain joins TRBV20-1 and TRBJ1-5; there is no DNA to check the TCRdb D call of TRBD1. CDR3 length: 13 amino acids. CDR1 is DFQATT, CDR2 SNEGSKA, per germline (reference sequence). This CDR3 reads CSASRGVVQPQHF.

This clonotype shows up as medium-sized (0.01 to 0.1%) by frequency. The gene calls are TRBV28 and TRBJ1-2. The CDR3 consists of 13 residues. The V gene's germline CDR1 is MDHEN and CDR2 SYDVKM. This chain's CDR3 is CASSLRALYGYTF.

This clonotype ranks as large in terms of frequency. CDR3 protein: CASSPSGGYTETQYF. The chain employs TRBV27 and TRBJ2-5; there is no DNA to check the TCRdb D call of TRBD2. The germline V gene encodes CDR1 MNHEY and CDR2 SMNVEV (reference sequence). The CDR3 runs to 15 residues.

V and J are TRBV19 and TRBJ1-3. Germline CDR1 is LNHDA and CDR2 is SQIVND (reference sequence). The CDR3 is made up of 16 amino acids. The CDR3 loop reads CASSINWSRSGNTIYF.

This clonotype shows up as medium-sized (0.01 to 0.1%) by frequency. CDR3 region: CASSISRVLTGELFF. The chain employs TRBV19 and TRBJ2-2; TCRdb's D call, TRBD2, is unchecked because there is no DNA. This CDR3 spans 15 amino acids. Germline V gives CDR1 LNHDA, CDR2 SQIVND (reference sequence).

This clonotype shows up as large by frequency. The V and J genes are TRBV20-1 and TRBJ2-4. Germline CDR1 reads DFQATT; CDR2 reads SNEGSKA (reference sequence). The CDR3 runs to 14 residues. The CDR3 sequence is CSARGRLAKNIQYF.